Given below is one TCR beta chain in context. Per the study methods: Researchers report that nucleated cell counts were estimated from reference gene primer amplification. Some clones are missing from TCRdb's copy, which holds only in-frame ones; the method was immunoSEQ multiplex PCR. V, J and clone size are those of that table, while D and trimming were read from the DNA. The sample has 100,000 to 110,000 clones, around four fifths seen once. Germline V gene data show CDR1 as MNHEY and CDR2 as SVGAGI. The CDR3 runs to 12 residues. After removal of 6 bases from V and 6 bases from J, the junction contained 3 bases not matched to a gene. This entry comes from a study of blood T cell repertoires in COVID-19. Whole-study context: Spain, Italy and the United States supplied samples that represented acute and convalescent COVID-19. T cells, B-cell-depleted T cells, or PBMCs provided the cDNA or gDNA that served as material.

This chain links TRBV6-5 with TRBJ1-2, with 8 nucleotides matching TRBD1. This clonotype was obtained from a man in his forties or fifties with active or convalescent COVID-19. The sample taken for sequencing was peripheral blood. The CDR3 nucleotides read TGTGCCAGCAGGTGGACAGGGAATGGCTACACCTTC. It codes for CASRWTGNGYTF.